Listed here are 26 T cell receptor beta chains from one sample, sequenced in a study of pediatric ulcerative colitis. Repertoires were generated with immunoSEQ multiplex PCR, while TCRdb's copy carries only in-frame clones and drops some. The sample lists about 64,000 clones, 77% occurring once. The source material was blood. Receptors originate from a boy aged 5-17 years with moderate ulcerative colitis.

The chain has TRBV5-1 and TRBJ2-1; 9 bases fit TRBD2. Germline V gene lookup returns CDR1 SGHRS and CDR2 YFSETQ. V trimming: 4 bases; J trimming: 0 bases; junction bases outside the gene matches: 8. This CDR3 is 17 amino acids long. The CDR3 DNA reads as TGCGCCAGCAGCCATATAGCGGGAGTCAACTCCTACAATGAGCAGTTCTTC. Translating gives CASSHIAGVNSYNEQFF.

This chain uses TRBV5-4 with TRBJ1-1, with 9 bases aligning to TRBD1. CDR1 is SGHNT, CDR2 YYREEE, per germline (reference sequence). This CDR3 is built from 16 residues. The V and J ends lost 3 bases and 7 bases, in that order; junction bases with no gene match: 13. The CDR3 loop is CASSSGGRTGAGEAFF. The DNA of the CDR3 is TGTGCCAGCAGCTCGGGGGGCCGGACAGGGGCTGGTGAAGCTTTCTTT.

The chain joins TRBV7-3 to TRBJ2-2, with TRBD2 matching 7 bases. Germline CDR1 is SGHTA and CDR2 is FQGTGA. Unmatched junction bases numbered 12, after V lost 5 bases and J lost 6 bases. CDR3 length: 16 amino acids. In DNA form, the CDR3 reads TGTGCCAGCAGCCCCCAAGCGGGAAGGTCGGCCGGGGAGCTGTTTTTT. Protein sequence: CASSPQAGRSAGELFF. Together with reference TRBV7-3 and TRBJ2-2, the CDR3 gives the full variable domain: GAGVSQTPSNKVTEKGKYVELRCDPISGHTALYWYRQSLGQGPEFLIYFQGTGAADDSGLPNDRFFAVRPEGSVSTLKIQRTERGDSAVYLCASSPQAGRSAGELFFGEGSRLTVL.

Written as DNA, the CDR3 is TGTGCCAGCAGTTACGGCAGGACAGGGTCGGCCGGGGAGCTGTTTTTT. Translated: CASSYGRTGSAGELFF. The V call is TRBV6-5, the J call TRBJ2-2; 8 nucleotides match TRBD1. Trimming cost V 2 bases and J 6 bases; bases outside gene matches: 8. The germline V gene encodes CDR1 MNHEY and CDR2 SVGAGI. The CDR3 has 16 residues.

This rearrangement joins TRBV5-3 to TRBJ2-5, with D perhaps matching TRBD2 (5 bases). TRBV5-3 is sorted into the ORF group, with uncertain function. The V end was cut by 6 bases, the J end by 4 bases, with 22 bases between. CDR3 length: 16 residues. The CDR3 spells CARTPRAAGRRETQYF. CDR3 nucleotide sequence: TGTGCCAGAACCCCCCGGGCGGCGGGTAGAAGAGAGACCCAGTACTTC.

The CDR3 protein is CASSDPGQLWGYTF. CDR3 sequence (DNA): TGTGCCAGCAGTGACCCGGGACAGCTATGGGGCTACACCTTC. The chain joins TRBV6-5 to TRBJ1-2; 7 bases match TRBD1. The CDR3 totals 14 residues. With 5 bases clipped from V and 8 bases from J, the junction kept 11 bases outside the gene matches. Germline CDR1 is MNHEY and CDR2 is SVGAGI.

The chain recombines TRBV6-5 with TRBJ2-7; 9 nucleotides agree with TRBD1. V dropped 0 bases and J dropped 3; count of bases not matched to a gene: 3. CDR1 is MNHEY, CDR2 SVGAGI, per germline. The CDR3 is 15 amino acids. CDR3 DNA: TGTGCCAGCAGTTACTCAGGACAGGGGTTCTACGAGCAGTACTTC. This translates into CASSYSGQGFYEQYF.

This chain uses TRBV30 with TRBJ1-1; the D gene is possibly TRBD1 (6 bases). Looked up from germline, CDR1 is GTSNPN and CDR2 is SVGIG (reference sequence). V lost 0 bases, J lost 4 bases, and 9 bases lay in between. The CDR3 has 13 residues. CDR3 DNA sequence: TGTGCCTGGAGTGTTGGCAGGGGCACTGAAGCTTTCTTT. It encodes CAWSVGRGTEAFF.

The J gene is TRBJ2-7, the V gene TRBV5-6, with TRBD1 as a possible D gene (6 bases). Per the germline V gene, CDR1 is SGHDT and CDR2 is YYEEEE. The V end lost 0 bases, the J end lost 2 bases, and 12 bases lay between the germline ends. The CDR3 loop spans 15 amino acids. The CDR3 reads CASSLDPTGPYEQYF. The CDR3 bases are TGTGCCAGCAGCTTGGATCCGACAGGTCCCTACGAGCAGTACTTC.

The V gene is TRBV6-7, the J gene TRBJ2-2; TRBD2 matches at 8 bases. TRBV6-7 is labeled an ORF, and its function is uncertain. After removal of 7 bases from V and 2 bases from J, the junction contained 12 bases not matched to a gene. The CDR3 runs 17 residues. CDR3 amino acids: CASIPMRGAPNTGELFF. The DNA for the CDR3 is TGTGCCAGCATCCCCATGCGGGGGGCCCCCAACACCGGGGAGCTGTTTTTT.

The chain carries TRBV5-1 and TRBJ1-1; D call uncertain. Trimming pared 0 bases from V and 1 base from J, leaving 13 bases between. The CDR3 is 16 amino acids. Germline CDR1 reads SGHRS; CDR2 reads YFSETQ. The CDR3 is CASSLVQAGANTEAFF. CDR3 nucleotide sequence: TGCGCCAGCAGCTTGGTTCAAGCGGGAGCGAACACTGAAGCTTTCTTT.

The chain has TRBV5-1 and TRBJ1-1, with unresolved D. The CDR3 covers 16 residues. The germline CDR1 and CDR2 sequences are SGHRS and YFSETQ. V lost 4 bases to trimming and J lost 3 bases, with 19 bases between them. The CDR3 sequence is CASSPLNLHSDTEAFF. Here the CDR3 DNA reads TGCGCCAGCAGCCCACTGAACCTGCATTCGGACACTGAAGCTTTCTTT.

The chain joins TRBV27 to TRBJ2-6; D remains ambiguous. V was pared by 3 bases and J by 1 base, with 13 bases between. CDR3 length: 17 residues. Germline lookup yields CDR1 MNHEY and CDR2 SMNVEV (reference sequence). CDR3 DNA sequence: TGTGCCAGCAGTTTCCTACTCACCATGTCTGGGGCCAACGTCCTGACTTTC. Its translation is CASSFLLTMSGANVLTF.

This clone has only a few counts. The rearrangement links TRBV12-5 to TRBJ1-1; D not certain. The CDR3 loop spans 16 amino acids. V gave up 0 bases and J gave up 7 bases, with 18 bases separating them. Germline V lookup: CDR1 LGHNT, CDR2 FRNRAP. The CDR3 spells CASGLVLSPAVSEAFF. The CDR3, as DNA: TGTGCTAGTGGTTTGGTACTAAGCCCTGCAGTGAGTGAAGCTTTCTTT. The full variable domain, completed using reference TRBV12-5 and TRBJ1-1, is DARVTQTPRHKVTEMGQEVTMRCQPILGHNTVFWYRQTMMQGLELLAYFRNRAPLDDSGMPKDRFSAEMPDATLATLKIQPSEPRDSAVYFCASGLVLSPAVSEAFFGQGTRLTVV.

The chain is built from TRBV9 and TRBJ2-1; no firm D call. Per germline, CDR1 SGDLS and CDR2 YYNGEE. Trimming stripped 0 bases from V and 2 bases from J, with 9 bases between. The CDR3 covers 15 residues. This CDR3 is CASSVGVAAYNEQFF. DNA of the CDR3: TGTGCCAGCAGCGTAGGGGTGGCGGCCTACAATGAGCAGTTCTTC.

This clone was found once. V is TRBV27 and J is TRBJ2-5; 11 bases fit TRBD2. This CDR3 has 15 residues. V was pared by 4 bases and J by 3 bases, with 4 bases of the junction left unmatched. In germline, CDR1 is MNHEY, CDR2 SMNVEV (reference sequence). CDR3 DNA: TGTGCCAGCAGTTCCCTAGCGGGGGGAAAAGAGACCCAGTACTTC. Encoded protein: CASSSLAGGKETQYF.

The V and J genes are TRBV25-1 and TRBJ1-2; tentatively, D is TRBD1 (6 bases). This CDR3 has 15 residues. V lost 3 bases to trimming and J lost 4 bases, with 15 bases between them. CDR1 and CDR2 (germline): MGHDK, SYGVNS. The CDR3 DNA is TGTGCCAGCAGTGAGGTCAGGGGAGCCGGCTATGGCTACACCTTC. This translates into CASSEVRGAGYGYTF.

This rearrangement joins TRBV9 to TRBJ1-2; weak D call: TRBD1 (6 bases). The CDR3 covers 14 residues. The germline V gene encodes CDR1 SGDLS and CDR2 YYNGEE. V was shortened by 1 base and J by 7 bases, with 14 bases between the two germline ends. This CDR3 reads CASSVFQGIGGYTF. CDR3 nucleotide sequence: TGTGCCAGCAGCGTATTTCAGGGGATAGGTGGCTACACCTTC.

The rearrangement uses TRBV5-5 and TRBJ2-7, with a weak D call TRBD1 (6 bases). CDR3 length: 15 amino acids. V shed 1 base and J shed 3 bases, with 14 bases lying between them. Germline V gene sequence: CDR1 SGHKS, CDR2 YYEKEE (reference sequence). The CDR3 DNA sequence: TGTGCCAGCAGCTTGCCTCCAGGGGTATTCTACGAGCAGTACTTC. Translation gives CASSLPPGVFYEQYF.

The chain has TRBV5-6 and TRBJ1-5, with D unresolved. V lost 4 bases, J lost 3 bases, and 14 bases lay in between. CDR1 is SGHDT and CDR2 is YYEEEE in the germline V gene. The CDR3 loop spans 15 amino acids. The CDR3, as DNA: TGTGCCAGCAGCCCACGATGGGCAATCAATCAGCCCCAGCATTTT. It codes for CASSPRWAINQPQHF.

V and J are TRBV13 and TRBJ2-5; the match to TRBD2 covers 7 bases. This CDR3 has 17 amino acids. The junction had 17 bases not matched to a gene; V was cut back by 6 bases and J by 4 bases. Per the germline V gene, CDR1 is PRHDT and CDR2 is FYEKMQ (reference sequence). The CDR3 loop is CASSHPRGGSTPETQYF. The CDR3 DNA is TGTGCCAGCAGTCACCCCCGGGGCGGGAGTACCCCAGAGACCCAGTACTTC.

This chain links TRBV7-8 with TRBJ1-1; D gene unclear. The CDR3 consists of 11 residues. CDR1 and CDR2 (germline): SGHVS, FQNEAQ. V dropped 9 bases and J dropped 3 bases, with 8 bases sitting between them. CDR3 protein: CASSNYTEAFF. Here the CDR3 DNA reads TGTGCCAGTTCGAATTACACTGAAGCTTTCTTT. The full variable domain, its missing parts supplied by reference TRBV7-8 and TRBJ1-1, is GAGVSQSPRYKVAKRGQDVALRCDPISGHVSLFWYQQALGQGPEFLTYFQNEAQLDKSGLPSDRFFAERPEGSVSTLKIQRTQQEDSAVYLCASSNYTEAFFGQGTRLTVV.

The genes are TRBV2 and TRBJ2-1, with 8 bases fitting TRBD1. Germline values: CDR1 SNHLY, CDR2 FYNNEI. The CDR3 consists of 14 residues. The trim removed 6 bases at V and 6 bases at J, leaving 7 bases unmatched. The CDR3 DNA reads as TGTGCCAGCAGCCGGGGACAGGCTCTCAATGAGCAGTTCTTC. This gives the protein CASSRGQALNEQFF.

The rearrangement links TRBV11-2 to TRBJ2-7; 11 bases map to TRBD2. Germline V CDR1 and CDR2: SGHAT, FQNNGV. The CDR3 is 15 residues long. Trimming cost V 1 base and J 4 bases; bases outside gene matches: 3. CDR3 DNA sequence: TGTGCCAGCAGCTTAGTAGCGGGGGGGGTTTACGAGCAGTACTTC. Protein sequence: CASSLVAGGVYEQYF.

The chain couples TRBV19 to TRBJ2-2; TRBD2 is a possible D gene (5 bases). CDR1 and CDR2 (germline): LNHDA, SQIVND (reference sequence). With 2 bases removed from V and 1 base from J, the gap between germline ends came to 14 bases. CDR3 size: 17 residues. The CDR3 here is CASSILAQKRNTGELFF. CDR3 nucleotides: TGTGCCAGTAGTATACTAGCCCAAAAACGGAACACCGGGGAGCTGTTTTTT.

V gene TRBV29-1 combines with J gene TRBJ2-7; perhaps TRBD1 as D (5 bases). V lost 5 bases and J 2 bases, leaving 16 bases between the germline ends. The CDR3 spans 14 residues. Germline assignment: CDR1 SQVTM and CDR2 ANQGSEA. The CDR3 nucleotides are TGCAGCGTTATATCCCAGACAGACACCTACGAGCAGTACTTC. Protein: CSVISQTDTYEQYF.